This T cell receptor (beta chain) was sequenced in a study of shared clonotypes between healthy human individuals. The protocol was immunoSEQ multiplex PCR, while the TCRdb copy is restricted to in-frame clones and leaves out a portion. The sample has roughly 2.1 million clones; about 92% are singletons. CD45RO negativity and positive selection for CCR7 defined naive CD8 cells, a population that excluded terminally differentiated effector memory CD45RA+ cells. V lost 0 bases, J lost 0 bases, and 16 bases lay in between. Germline V CDR1 and CDR2: SGHRS, YFSETQ. The CDR3 is 18 residues long. The receptor was derived from a man aged 18 to 29 in good health. Some clones in this sample may be carry-over from other donors' samples. This rearrangement joins TRBV5-1 to TRBJ2-1; no clear D. The sequencing sample was made of naive CD8+ T cells from PBMCs. CDR3 sequence: CASSLANGYLSSYNEQFF. CDR3 DNA: TGCGCCAGCAGCTTGGCCAATGGTTACCTTAGCTCCTACAATGAGCAGTTCTTC. Based on the CDR3 plus reference TRBV5-1 and TRBJ2-1, the full variable domain is KAGVTQTPRYLIKTRGQQVTLSCSPISGHRSVSWYQQTPGQGLQFLFEYFSETQRNKGNFPGRFSGRQFSNSRSEMNVSTLELGDSALYLCASSLANGYLSSYNEQFFGPGTRLTVL.